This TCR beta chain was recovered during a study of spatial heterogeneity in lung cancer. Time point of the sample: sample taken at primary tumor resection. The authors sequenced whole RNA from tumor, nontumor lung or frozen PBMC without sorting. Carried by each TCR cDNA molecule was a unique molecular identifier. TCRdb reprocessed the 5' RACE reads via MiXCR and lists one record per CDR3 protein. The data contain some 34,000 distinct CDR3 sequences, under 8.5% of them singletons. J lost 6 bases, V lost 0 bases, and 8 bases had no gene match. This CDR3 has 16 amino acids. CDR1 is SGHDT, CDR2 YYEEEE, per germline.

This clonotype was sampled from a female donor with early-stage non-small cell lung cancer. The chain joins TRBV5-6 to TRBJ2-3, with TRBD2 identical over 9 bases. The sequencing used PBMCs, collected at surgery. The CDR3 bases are TGTGCCAGCAGCTTGGGACTAGCGGTTTCATCCGATACGCAGTATTTT. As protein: CASSLGLAVSSDTQYF.